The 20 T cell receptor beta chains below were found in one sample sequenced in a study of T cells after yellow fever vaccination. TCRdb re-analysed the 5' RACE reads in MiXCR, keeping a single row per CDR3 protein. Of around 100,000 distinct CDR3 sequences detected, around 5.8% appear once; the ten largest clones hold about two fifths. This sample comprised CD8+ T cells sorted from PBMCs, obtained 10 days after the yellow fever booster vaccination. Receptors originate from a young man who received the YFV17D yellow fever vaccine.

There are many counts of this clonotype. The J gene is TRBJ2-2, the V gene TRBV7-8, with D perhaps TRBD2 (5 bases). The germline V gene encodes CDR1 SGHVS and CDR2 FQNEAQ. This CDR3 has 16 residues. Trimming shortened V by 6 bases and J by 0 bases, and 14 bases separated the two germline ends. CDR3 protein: CASSPRTFANTGELFF. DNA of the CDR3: TGTGCCAGCAGTCCCAGGACTTTCGCGAACACCGGGGAGCTGTTTTTT.

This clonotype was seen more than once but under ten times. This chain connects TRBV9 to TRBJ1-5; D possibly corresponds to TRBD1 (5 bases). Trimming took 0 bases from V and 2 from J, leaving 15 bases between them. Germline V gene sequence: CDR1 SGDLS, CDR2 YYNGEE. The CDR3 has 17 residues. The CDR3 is CASSVEGEWTGNQPQHF. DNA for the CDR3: TGTGCCAGCAGCGTAGAAGGGGAGTGGACGGGCAATCAGCCCCAGCATTTT.

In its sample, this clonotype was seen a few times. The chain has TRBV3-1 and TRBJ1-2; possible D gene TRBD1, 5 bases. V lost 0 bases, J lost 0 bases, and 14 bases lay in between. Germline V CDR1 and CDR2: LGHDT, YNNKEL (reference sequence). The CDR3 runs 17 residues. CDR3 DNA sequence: TGTGCCAGCAGCCAAGATTCTTATGGGGGTGCTAACTATGGCTACACCTTC. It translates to CASSQDSYGGANYGYTF. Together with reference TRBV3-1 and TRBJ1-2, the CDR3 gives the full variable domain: DTAVSQTPKYLVTQMGNDKSIKCEQNLGHDTMYWYKQDSKKFLKIMFSYNNKELIINETVPNRFSPKSPDKAHLNLHINSLELGDSAVYFCASSQDSYGGANYGYTFGSGTRLTVV.

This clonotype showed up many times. CDR3: CASSLAADEQFF. The DNA for the CDR3 is TGTGCCAGCAGCTTGGCTGCGGATGAGCAGTTCTTC. The chain employs TRBV11-2 and TRBJ2-1; D ambiguous. The V and J ends lost 3 bases and 8 bases respectively, with 8 bases between them. The CDR3 has 12 residues. Germline V gene data show CDR1 as SGHAT and CDR2 as FQNNGV.

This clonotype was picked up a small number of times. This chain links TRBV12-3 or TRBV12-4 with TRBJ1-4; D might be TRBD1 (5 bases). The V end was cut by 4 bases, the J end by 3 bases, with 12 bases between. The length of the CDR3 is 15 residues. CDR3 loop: CASSSRQNSNEKLFF. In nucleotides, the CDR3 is TGTGCCAGCAGTTCAAGACAGAACTCTAATGAAAAACTGTTTTTT.

The CDR3 sequence: CASRPGLLTDTQYF. DNA for the CDR3: TGTGCCAGCAGACCGGGACTACTCACAGATACGCAGTATTTT. The gene calls are TRBV6-2 or TRBV6-3 and TRBJ2-3; 7 bases are a match to TRBD2. V lost 6 bases, J lost 2 bases, and 5 bases stayed unmatched. There are 14 residues in the CDR3. Germline CDR1 and CDR2: MNHEY and SVGEGT.

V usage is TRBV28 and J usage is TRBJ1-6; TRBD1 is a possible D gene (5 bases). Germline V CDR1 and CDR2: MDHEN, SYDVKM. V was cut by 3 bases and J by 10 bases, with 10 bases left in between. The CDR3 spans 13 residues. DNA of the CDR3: TGTGCCAGCAGTTTTAGTACAGGATCACCCCTCCACTTT. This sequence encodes CASSFSTGSPLHF.

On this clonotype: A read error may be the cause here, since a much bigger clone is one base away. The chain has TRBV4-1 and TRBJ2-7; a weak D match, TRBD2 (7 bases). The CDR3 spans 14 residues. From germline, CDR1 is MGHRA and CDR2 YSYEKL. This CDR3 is CASSAGGGAYERYF. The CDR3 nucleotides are TGCGCCAGCAGCGCCGGAGGGGGGGCCTACGAGCGGTACTTC.

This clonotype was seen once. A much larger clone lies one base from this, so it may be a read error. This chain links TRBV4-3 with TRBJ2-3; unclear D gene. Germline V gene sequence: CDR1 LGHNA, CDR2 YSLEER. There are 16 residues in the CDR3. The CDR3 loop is CASRQEDRRESDTQYF. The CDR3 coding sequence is TGCGCCAGCAGGCAAGAGGATCGAAGGGAATCAGATACGCAGTATTTT.

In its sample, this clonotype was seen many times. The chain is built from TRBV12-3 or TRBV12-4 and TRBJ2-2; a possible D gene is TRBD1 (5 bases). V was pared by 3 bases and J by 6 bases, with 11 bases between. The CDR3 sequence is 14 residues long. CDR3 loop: CASSLSGNAGELFF. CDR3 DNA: TGTGCCAGCAGTTTGTCAGGGAATGCCGGGGAGCTGTTTTTT.

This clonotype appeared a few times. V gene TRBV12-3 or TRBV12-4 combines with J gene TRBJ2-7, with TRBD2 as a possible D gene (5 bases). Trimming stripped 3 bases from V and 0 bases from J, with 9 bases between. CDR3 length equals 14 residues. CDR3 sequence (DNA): TGTGCCAGCAGTTTCGCCGGGATCTCCTACGAGCAGTACTTC. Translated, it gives CASSFAGISYEQYF.

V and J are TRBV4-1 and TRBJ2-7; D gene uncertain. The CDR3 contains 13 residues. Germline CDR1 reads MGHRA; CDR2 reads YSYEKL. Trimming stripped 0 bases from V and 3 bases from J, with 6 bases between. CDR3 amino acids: CASSQDFIYEQYF. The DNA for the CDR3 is TGCGCCAGCAGCCAAGATTTTATCTACGAGCAGTACTTC.

This chain's CDR3 is CASSHIQVGNEKLFF. Written as DNA, the CDR3 is TGTGCCAGCAGCCACATACAGGTTGGGAATGAAAAACTGTTTTTT. V usage is TRBV4-2 and J usage is TRBJ1-4; tentative D call: TRBD1 (5 bases). This CDR3 comprises 15 residues. In germline, CDR1 is LGHNA, CDR2 YNFKEQ. The V gene lost 3 bases and the J gene lost 5 bases, with 13 bases spanning the gap.

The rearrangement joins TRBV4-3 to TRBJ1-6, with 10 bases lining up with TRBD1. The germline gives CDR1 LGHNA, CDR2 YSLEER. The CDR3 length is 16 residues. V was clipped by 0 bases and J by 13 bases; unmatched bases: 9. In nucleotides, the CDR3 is TGCGCCAGCAGCCAAGATCGGGGGACAGGGGTAGGTCCCCTCCACTTT. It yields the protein CASSQDRGTGVGPLHF.

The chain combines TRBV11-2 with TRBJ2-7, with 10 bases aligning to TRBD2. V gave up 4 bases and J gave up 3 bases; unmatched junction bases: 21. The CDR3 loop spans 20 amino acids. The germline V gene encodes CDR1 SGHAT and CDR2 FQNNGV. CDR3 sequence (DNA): TGTGCCAGCAGCTCCTCACTAGCGGGGCGCCCATATGCCAACTTCTACGAGCAGTACTTC. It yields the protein CASSSSLAGRPYANFYEQYF.

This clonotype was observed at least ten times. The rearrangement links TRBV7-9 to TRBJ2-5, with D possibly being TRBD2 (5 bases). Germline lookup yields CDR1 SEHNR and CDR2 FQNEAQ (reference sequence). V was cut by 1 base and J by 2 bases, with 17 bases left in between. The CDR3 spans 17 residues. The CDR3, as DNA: TGTGCCAGCAGCTTAGAGCTGGTGGGCGCGGGTCAAGAGACCCAGTACTTC. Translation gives CASSLELVGAGQETQYF.

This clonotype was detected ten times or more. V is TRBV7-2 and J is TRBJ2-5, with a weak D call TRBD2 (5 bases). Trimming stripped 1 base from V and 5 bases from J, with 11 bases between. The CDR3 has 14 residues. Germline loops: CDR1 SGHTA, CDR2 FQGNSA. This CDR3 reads CASSLDPSGETQYF. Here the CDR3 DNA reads TGTGCCAGCAGCTTAGACCCCTCGGGGGAGACCCAGTACTTC.

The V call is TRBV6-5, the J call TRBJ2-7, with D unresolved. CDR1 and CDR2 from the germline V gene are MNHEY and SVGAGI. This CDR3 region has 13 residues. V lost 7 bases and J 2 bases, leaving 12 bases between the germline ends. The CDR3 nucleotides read TGTGCCAGCACATCCGGGCAGGCCTACGAGCAGTACTTC. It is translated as CASTSGQAYEQYF.

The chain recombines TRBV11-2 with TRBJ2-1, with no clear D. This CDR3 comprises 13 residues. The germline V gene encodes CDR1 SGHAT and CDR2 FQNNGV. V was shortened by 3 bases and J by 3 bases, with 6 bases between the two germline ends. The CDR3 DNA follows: TGTGCCAGCAGCTTGGGCAACTACAATGAGCAGTTCTTC. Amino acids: CASSLGNYNEQFF.

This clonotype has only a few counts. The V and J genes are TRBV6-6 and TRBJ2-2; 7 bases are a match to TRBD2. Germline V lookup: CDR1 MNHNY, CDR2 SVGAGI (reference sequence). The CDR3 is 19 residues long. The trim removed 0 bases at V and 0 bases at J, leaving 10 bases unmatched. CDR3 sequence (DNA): TGTGCCAGCAGTTACTCTGCTAGCGGCCCTTACCCGAACACCGGGGAGCTGTTTTTT. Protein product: CASSYSASGPYPNTGELFF.